The source of this T cell receptor (beta chain) is a study of regulatory T cells in long-lasting Graves disease. According to the study, TCR beta libraries were built with iRepertoire HTBI primers and CDR3-region Arm-PCR. TCRdb redid the calling of the multiplex PCR reads with MiXCR, one entry per CDR3 protein. The sample includes 350,000 to 400,000 distinct CDR3 sequences, roughly a sixth seen only once; the top ten take about 20%. Time point: newly diagnosed GD, antithyroid drugs for less than 3 months. Generation of the TCR library employed RNA extracted from PBMCs. Graves' disease diagnosis used American Thyroid Association guidelines. The source of the patients was an endocrinology department in Xi'an, China. Study-level findings and limits: Sampling was limited to peripheral blood rather than thyroid tissue.

CDR3 size: 15 residues. The V gene lost 2 bases and the J gene lost 1 base, with 12 bases spanning the gap. The germline CDR1 and CDR2 sequences are MDHEN and SYDVKM. This clonotype was observed many times. Antigen unknown. Sequencing was performed on peripheral blood mononuclear cells (PBMCs), taken at new diagnosis, from a patient treated with antithyroid drugs. The chain couples TRBV28 to TRBJ2-7; D perhaps matches TRBD2 (6 bases). The sequence came from a female donor with Graves disease. CDR3: CASSLAPGTSYEQYF. The CDR3 nucleotides read TGTGCCAGCAGTTTAGCGCCAGGGACTTCCTACGAGCAGTACTTC.